This TCR beta chain was found in a study of neurological immune-mediated disorders. Overall study results and limits: None of the CDR3 amino acid sequences of expanded clones were shared across subjects, and this suggested private repertoires in all groups.

This clonotype was observed many times. Its target is unknown. With 10-nucleotide random UMIs included, cDNA was synthesized by 5'RACE. TCRdb re-called the 5' RACE reads with MiXCR, one entry per CDR3 protein. The repertoire consists of about 82,000 distinct CDR3 sequences, with about 2.5% occurring once and the leading ten covering 1.1%. The source is a woman aged 30 to 39 with multiple sclerosis. Sample: PBMCs.

DNA for the CDR3: TGTGCCACCAGTCCAGGGGCCTCCTACGAGCAGTACTTC. Amino acids: CATSPGASYEQYF. V usage is TRBV24-1 and J usage is TRBJ2-7, with D possibly matching TRBD1 (6 bases). Germline lookup yields CDR1 KGHDR and CDR2 SFDVKD. This CDR3 is built from 13 residues. V lost 6 bases and J lost 0, with 8 bases in between.